Below are 5 T cell receptor beta chains sequenced from a single sample in a study of T-cell memory formation after mild COVID-19. Each CDR3 protein is one row after TCRdb ran MiXCR on the 5' RACE reads. The data show 130,000 to 150,000 distinct CDR3 sequences, roughly 6.3% seen once. What was sequenced was PBMCs or a T cell subset sorted from them (not recorded which). Receptor source: an adult woman who had mild COVID-19 (a few samples of this study predate the infection). Cell type and time point are not known.

This clonotype has a count of ten or more. A junction end diverges from the germline sequence, so it may reflect a read error. The CDR3 sequence is CSARDRATWGF. The CDR3 coding sequence is TGCAGTGCTAGAGACAGGGCCACTTGGGGATTC. The J gene is TRBJ1-2, the V gene TRBV20-1, with D maybe TRBD1 (5 bases). Per the germline V gene, CDR1 is DFQATT and CDR2 is SNEGSKA (reference sequence). The length of the CDR3 is 11 residues.

The table lists this clonotype with many counts. This chain links TRBV12-3 or TRBV12-4 with TRBJ2-7, with 11 nucleotides matching TRBD2. V lost 4 bases and J lost 0; bases outside the gene matches: 8. The CDR3 totals 17 residues. The CDR3 loop reads CASSSLLAGDTSYEQYF. The CDR3 DNA reads TGTGCCAGCAGTTCACTACTAGCGGGGGATACCTCCTACGAGCAGTACTTC.

Written as DNA, the CDR3 is TGTGCCAGCAGCTCTGGGGGGACATTGATTAACTATGGCTACACCTTC. Encoded protein: CASSSGGTLINYGYTF. The chain is built from TRBV12-3 or TRBV12-4 and TRBJ1-2; weak D call: TRBD1 (6 bases). V was pared by 6 bases and J by 1 base, with 18 bases between. The CDR3 has 16 residues.

The chain couples TRBV5-6 to TRBJ2-7; D is tentatively TRBD1 or TRBD2 (6 bases each). The germline CDR1 and CDR2 sequences are SGHDT and YYEEEE. V was cut by 4 bases and J by 4 bases, with 18 bases left in between. The CDR3 length is 15 residues. This CDR3 is CASSPQQGTRYEQYF. In DNA, the CDR3 is TGTGCCAGCAGCCCCCAGCAGGGGACTCGGTACGAGCAGTACTTC.

At least ten counts were recorded for this clonotype. The chain combines TRBV7-9 with TRBJ1-1; 11 bases map to TRBD1. The CDR3 has 14 amino acids. Germline CDR1 is SEHNR and CDR2 is FQNEAQ (reference sequence). Germline trimming cut 5 bases from V and 6 bases from J; bases unmatched to any gene: 5. Here the CDR3 DNA reads TGTGCCAGCAGCACACAGGGACAGGGGGCTGAAGCTTTCTTT. Amino acid sequence: CASSTQGQGAEAFF.